The T cell receptor beta chain under discussion was sequenced for a study of Ad26.COV2.S vaccination and SARS-CoV-2 variants. Study overall: Once, or twice with 56 days between doses, Ad26.COV2.S was given intramuscularly. General study findings and limits: Total T cell responses were possibly underestimated by TCR breadth and depth analyses.

Treatment described: around 19 received Ad26.COV2.S at low or high dose, single or two shots; about 5 received placebo; per-sample allocation not given. Material that was analyzed had been drawn on day 63 after the first vaccine or placebo injection. Repertoires were generated with immunoSEQ multiplex PCR, while TCRdb's copy carries only in-frame clones and drops some. The sample contains about 440,000 clones, around 91% of which appear only once. The CDR3 covers 18 residues. After removal of 5 bases from V and 0 bases from J, the junction contained 8 bases not matched to a gene. CDR1 and CDR2 from the germline V gene are SGHNT and YENEEA. Concerning this clone itself: Antigen: not known.

The V gene is TRBV11-3, the J gene TRBJ2-1; TRBD2 matches at 12 bases. The receptor was isolated from a person aged 18-65 years who received the Ad26.COV2.S COVID-19 vaccine or a placebo. This specimen was peripheral blood, taken in a trial of Ad26.COV2.S vaccine versus placebo. CDR3 amino acids: CASSRTSGRSSSYNEQFF. As DNA, the CDR3 is TGTGCCAGCAGCCGTACTAGCGGGAGGTCTAGCTCCTACAATGAGCAGTTCTTC. Combining the CDR3 with reference TRBV11-3 and TRBJ2-1 gives the whole variable domain EAGVVQSPRYKIIEKKQPVAFWCNPISGHNTLYWYLQNLGQGPELLIRYENEEAVDDSQLPKDRFSAERLKGVDSTLKIQPAELGDSAVYLCASSRTSGRSSSYNEQFFGPGTRLTVL.